This T cell receptor (beta chain) was captured in a study of beta chain features in type 1 diabetes. Study information: Analysis included around 100 million sorted cells drawn from all samples. Study-wide results and limits: Within the patient group, naive, central memory and Treg TCRB repertoires appeared more similar to each other than within healthy donors. Reduced insertions and increased deletions marked VDJ junctions in type 1 diabetes patients.

The isolated RNA, all of it, was reverse transcribed, so expressed TCRB transcripts were what got sequenced. Measured with immunoSEQ multiplex PCR; TCRdb has only the in-frame clones, and not every one. The table includes 400,000 to 550,000 clones, roughly an eighth detected once. Purities over 98% were achieved in all sorted populations. Losses at the gene ends were 6 bases for V and 0 bases for J; bases not matched to a gene: 5. The CDR3 loop spans 16 amino acids. Germline V gene data show CDR1 as MNHEY and CDR2 as SMNVEV (reference sequence). Comment on this clone: Its antigen is unidentified.

The source material was naive CD4+ T cells from blood. The chain links TRBV27 to TRBJ2-4; TRBD2 matches 10 bases. This receptor was obtained from a woman between 18 and 29 years old in good health. The CDR3 loop is CASSRRLAGAKNIQYF. The CDR3 coding sequence is TGTGCCAGCAGCCGCAGACTAGCGGGAGCCAAAAACATTCAGTACTTC.